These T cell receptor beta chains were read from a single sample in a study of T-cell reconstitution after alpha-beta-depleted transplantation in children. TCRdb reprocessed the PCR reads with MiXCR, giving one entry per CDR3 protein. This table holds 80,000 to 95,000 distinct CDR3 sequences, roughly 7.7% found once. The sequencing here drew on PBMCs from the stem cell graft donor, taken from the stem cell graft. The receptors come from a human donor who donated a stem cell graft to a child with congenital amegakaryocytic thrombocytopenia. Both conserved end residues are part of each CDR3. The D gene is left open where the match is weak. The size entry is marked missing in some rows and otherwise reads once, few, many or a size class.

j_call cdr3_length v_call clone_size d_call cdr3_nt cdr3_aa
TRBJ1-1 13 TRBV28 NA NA TGTGCCAGCACCCCGGCGAGGGGGAATCAAGCTTTCTTT CASTPARGNQAFF
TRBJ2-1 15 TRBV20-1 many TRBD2 TGCAGTGCTAGTCCTTTAGCGGGGGGCTCCAATGAGCAGTTCTTC CSASPLAGGSNEQFF
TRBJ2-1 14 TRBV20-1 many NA TGCAGTGCTAGAGACGTGGGGACCTACAATGAGCAGTTCTTC CSARDVGTYNEQFF
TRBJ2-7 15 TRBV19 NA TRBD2 TGTGCCAGTAGTTCTAGCGGGGATTCGTGGGGCGAGCAGTACTTC CASSSSGDSWGEQYF
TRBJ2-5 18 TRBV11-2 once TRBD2 TGTGCCAGCAGCTTCCTCCCTAACGGGGGGGCCGGCGCAGAGACCCAGTACTTC CASSFLPNGGAGAETQYF
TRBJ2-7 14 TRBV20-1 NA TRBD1 TGCATCTCGGGACAGGGTCGGGGAACCTACGAGCAGTACTTC CISGQGRGTYEQYF
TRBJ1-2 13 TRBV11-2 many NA TGTGCCAGCAGCTTAGGGCGGACTTATGGCTACACCTTC CASSLGRTYGYTF
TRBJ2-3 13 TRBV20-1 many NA TGCAGTTACCTAGCGTCGCGCACAGATACGCAGTATTTT CSYLASRTDTQYF
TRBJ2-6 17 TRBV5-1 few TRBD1 TGCGCCAGCAGCTCCGGACAGGGATACTCTGGGGCCAACGTCCTGACTTTC CASSSGQGYSGANVLTF
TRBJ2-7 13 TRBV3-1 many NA TGTGCCAGCAGCCAACTAACTGCGTACGAGCAGTACTTC CASSQLTAYEQYF
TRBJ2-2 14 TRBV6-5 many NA TGTGCCAGCAGTTACCTACAAACAGCCGGGGAGCTGTTTTTT CASSYLQTAGELFF
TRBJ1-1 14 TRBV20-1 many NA TGCAGTGCTAGAGAGAGGATCTCGGGGACTGAAGCTTTCTTT CSARERISGTEAFF
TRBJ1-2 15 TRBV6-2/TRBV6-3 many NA TGTGCCAGCAGTTACCTCACCGACAGATTCTATGGCTACACCTTC CASSYLTDRFYGYTF
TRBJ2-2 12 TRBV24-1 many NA TGTGCCACCAGTGATGAGGCCGGGGAGCTGTTTTTT CATSDEAGELFF
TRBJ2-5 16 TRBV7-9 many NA TGTGCCAGCAGCTCCCCCTGGACAGAGAGGTCAGAGACCCAGTACTTC CASSSPWTERSETQYF
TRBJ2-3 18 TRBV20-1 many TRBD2 TGCAGTGCTAGATCGCGTTTGAGTAGCGGGGGTCCCCGGGATACGCAGTATTTT CSARSRLSSGGPRDTQYF
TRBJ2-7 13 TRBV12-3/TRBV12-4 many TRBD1 TGTGCCAGCACCTTGGGACAGCCCTACGAGCAGTACTTC CASTLGQPYEQYF
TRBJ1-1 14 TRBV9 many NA TGTGCCAGCAGCGTAGGGGGTACGAACACTGAAGCTTTCTTT CASSVGGTNTEAFF
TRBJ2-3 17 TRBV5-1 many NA TGCGCCAGCAGCCCGCTCGACACCAAAACGGGCAAGGATACGCAGTATTTT CASSPLDTKTGKDTQYF
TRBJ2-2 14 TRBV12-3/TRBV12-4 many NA TGTGCCAGCAGGCGGGACAGTAACACCGGGGAGCTGTTTTTT CASRRDSNTGELFF
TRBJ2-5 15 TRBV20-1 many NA TGCAGTGCTAGAGACCCGTCAACGGTAGAGGAGACCCAGTACTTC CSARDPSTVEETQYF
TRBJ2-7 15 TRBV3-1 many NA TGTGCCAGCAGCCTCCGCCGGGACGCATCCTACGAGCAGTACTTC CASSLRRDASYEQYF
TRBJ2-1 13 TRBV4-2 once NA TGTGCCAGGGGCTCGGACCCTTACAATGAGCAGTTCTTC CARGSDPYNEQFF
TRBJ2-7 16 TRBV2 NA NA TGTGCCAGCAGCGGCGATCCCGACAGCAGCTCCTACGAGCAGTACTTC CASSGDPDSSSYEQYF
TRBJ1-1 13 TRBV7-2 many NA TGTGCCAGCAGCTCCCAGTCAGCGATTGAAGCTTTCTTT CASSSQSAIEAFF
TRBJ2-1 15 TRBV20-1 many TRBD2 TGCAGTGCCAAACGAGCGGGAGTTCTCTACAATGAGCAGTTCTTC CSAKRAGVLYNEQFF
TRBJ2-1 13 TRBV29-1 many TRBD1 TGCAGCGTTTGGGACAGGGAGGACAATGAGCAGTTCTTC CSVWDREDNEQFF
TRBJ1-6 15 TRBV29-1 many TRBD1 TGCAGCGCTGAGGACAGGGGGCCGAATAATTCACCCCTCCACTTT CSAEDRGPNNSPLHF
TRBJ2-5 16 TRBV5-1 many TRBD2 TGCGCCAGCAGCGCGTCGCCTAGCGGGAGCGGTGAGACCCAGTACTTC CASSASPSGSGETQYF
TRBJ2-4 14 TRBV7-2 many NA TGTGCCAGCAGCTTAACGCGGGTTAGGGACATTCAGTACTTC CASSLTRVRDIQYF
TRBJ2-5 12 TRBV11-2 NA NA TGTGCCAGCCGGAGGGTACAAGAGACCCAGTACTTT CASRRVQETQYF
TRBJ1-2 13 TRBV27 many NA TGTGCCAGCAGCCTCAGGCAGGGGTATGGCTACACCTTC CASSLRQGYGYTF
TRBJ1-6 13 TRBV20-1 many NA TGCAGTGCTAGCCAGGGGAAAAATTCACCCCTCCACTTT CSASQGKNSPLHF
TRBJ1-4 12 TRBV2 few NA TGTGCCAGCAGTGTGCCTAATGAAAAACTGTTTTTT CASSVPNEKLFF
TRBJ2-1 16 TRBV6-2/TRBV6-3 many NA TGTGCCAGCAGTTACCTGGGGGAGTTCCCCTACAATGAGCAGTTCTTC CASSYLGEFPYNEQFF